A selection of T cell receptor beta chains follows, all from one sample in a study of cytomegalovirus exposure and HLA in healthy donors. The data were produced by immunoSEQ multiplex PCR, yet TCRdb's version contains in-frame clones alone and is incomplete. Its clone listing holds about 200,000 clones. Sequences were obtained from PBMCs. Source of these receptors: a boy younger than 18 in good health and CMV-seronegative. CDR3s include the opening cysteine and the closing phenylalanine or tryptophan. A D gene is named only where the DNA matches it firmly.

V,J,D,CDR3,DNA
TRBV5-6,TRBJ2-1,NA,CASSLPRYNEQFF,TGTGCCAGCAGCTTGCCCAGATACAATGAGCAGTTCTTC
TRBV28,TRBJ1-4,NA,CASRRQNNPEKLFF,TGTGCCAGCCGGCGACAGAACAATCCGGAAAAACTGTTTTTT
TRBV27,TRBJ1-5,NA,CASSLPGQPQHF,TGTGCCAGCAGTTTACCGGGGCAGCCCCAGCATTTT
TRBV5-4,TRBJ2-2,NA,CASSLPRAGVTGELFF,TGTGCCAGCAGCCTGCCCCGGGCAGGGGTTACCGGGGAGCTGTTTTTT
TRBV6-1,TRBJ2-3,TRBD2,CASSELAGALTDTQYF,TGTGCCAGCAGTGAACTAGCGGGGGCCCTTACAGATACGCAGTATTTT
TRBV6-1,TRBJ2-3,NA,CASSESVGRSTDTQYF,TGTGCCAGCAGTGAATCGGTCGGCAGGAGCACAGATACGCAGTATTTT
TRBV10-1,TRBJ2-1,NA,CASSVQGSWNEQFF,TGCGCCAGCAGTGTCCAGGGGAGTTGGAATGAGCAGTTCTTC
TRBV7-9,TRBJ2-3,TRBD2,CASSLRRGASTDTQYF,TGTGCCAGCAGCTTACGGCGGGGGGCTAGCACAGATACGCAGTATTTT
TRBV28,TRBJ1-1,NA,CASSGQNMNTEAFF,TGTGCCAGCAGCGGACAGAATATGAACACTGAAGCTTTCTTT
TRBV4-2,TRBJ1-2,TRBD1,CASSQEFWTGYGYTF,TGTGCCAGCAGCCAAGAATTCTGGACAGGGTATGGCTACACCTTC
TRBV9,TRBJ2-7,NA,CASSVRGESDEQYF,TGTGCCAGCAGCGTACGCGGGGAGTCCGACGAGCAGTACTTC
TRBV2,TRBJ1-4,NA,CASGGTVGEKLFF,TGTGCCAGCGGAGGGACGGTTGGAGAAAAACTGTTTTTT
TRBV28,TRBJ1-2,TRBD1,CASSLQGAGGYTF,TGTGCCAGCAGTTTACAGGGGGCGGGAGGCTACACCTTC
TRBV5-4,TRBJ1-1,NA,CASSPPRANGEAFF,TGTGCCAGCAGCCCGCCCAGGGCGAATGGGGAAGCTTTCTTT
TRBV19,TRBJ1-1,NA,CASRRDTEAFF,TGTGCCAGTCGCAGGGACACTGAAGCTTTCTTT
TRBV7-9,TRBJ2-1,TRBD2,CASSLAAGGVTSEQFF,TGTGCCAGCAGCTTAGCAGCGGGGGGGGTAACTAGTGAGCAGTTCTTC
TRBV6-5,TRBJ1-4,TRBD1,CASSTGFRSEKLFF,TGTGCCAGCTCGACAGGGTTTCGAAGTGAAAAACTGTTTTTT
TRBV27,TRBJ2-2,TRBD2,CASSRWQAGPTGELFF,TGTGCCAGCAGCCGATGGCAAGCGGGGCCCACCGGGGAGCTGTTTTTT